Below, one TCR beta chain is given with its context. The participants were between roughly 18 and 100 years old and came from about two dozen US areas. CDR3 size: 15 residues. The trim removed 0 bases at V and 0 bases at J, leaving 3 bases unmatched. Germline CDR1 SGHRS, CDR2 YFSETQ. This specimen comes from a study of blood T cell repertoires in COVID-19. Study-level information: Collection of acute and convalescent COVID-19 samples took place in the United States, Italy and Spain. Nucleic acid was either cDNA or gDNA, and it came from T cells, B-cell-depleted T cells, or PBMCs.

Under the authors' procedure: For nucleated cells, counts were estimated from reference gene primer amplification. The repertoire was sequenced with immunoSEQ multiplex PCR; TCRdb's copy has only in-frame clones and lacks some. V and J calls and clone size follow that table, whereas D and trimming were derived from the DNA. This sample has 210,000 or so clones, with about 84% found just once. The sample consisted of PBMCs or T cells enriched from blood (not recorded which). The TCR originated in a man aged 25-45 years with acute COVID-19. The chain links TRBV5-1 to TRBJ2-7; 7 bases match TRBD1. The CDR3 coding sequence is TGCGCCAGCAGCTTGGAACAGGGGATCTCCTACGAGCAGTACTTC. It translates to CASSLEQGISYEQYF. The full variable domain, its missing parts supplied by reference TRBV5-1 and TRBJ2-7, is KAGVTQTPRYLIKTRGQQVTLSCSPISGHRSVSWYQQTPGQGLQFLFEYFSETQRNKGNFPGRFSGRQFSNSRSEMNVSTLELGDSALYLCASSLEQGISYEQYFGPGTRLTVT.